One and the same sample provided the 29 T cell receptor beta chains below, sequenced in a study of blood T cell repertoires in COVID-19. This table comes from immunoSEQ multiplex PCR, and its TCRdb copy is limited to in-frame clones, with some not included. The sample contains 250,000 or so clones, about nine tenths of which appear only once. The sequencing input was peripheral blood. These TCRs come from a woman aged 40 to 50 who had recovered from COVID-19.

The chain's CDR3 is CASSWRFEGYGYTF. The CDR3, as DNA: TGTGCCAGCAGCTGGAGGTTTGAGGGCTATGGCTACACCTTC. V and J are TRBV5-6 and TRBJ1-2; D is uncertain. The CDR3 is 14 residues long. With 3 bases removed from V and 4 bases from J, the gap between germline ends came to 13 bases. Per the germline V gene, CDR1 is SGHDT and CDR2 is YYEEEE.

The V call is TRBV6-5, the J call TRBJ1-1, with a tentative D call TRBD1 (6 bases). The CDR3 covers 14 residues. Germline-derived CDR1 and CDR2 are MNHEY and SVGAGI. Trimming pared 7 bases from V and 5 bases from J, leaving 17 bases between. CDR3 coding DNA: TGTGCCAGCACCCTATCCGGGGGGCGAACTGAAGCTTTCTTT. Protein: CASTLSGGRTEAFF.

The rearrangement joins TRBV3-1 (or the pseudogene TRBV3-2) to TRBJ1-1; no reliable D call. This CDR3 is 14 amino acids long. The V end lost 1 base, the J end lost 4 bases, and 10 bases lay between the germline ends. Germline loops: CDR1 LGHDT, CDR2 YNNKEL (reference sequence). CDR3 protein: CASSQAQEGTEAFF. In DNA form, the CDR3 reads TGTGCCAGCAGCCAAGCGCAGGAGGGCACTGAAGCTTTCTTT.

This clone was seen a single time. This chain joins TRBV2 and TRBJ2-1; 8 nucleotides agree with TRBD2. The germline V gene has CDR1 SNHLY and CDR2 FYNNEI. The CDR3 has 16 amino acids. V shed 3 bases and J 10 bases; nucleotides not matched to a gene: 14. The CDR3 is CASSEMLGGLGNEQFF. DNA for the CDR3: TGTGCCAGCAGTGAGATGTTGGGGGGACTAGGTAACGAGCAGTTCTTC. Drawing the rest from reference TRBV2 and TRBJ2-1, the complete variable domain is EPEVTQTPSHQVTQMGQEVILRCVPISNHLYFYWYRQILGQKVEFLVSFYNNEISEKSEIFDDQFSVERPDGSNFTLKIRSTKLEDSAMYFCASSEMLGGLGNEQFFGPGTRLTVL.

The chain links TRBV3-1 (or the pseudogene TRBV3-2) to TRBJ1-5, with 9 bases aligning to TRBD1. V trimming: 4 bases; J trimming: 7 bases; junction bases outside the gene matches: 5. This CDR3 has 14 amino acids. Germline CDR1 and CDR2: LGHDT and YNNKEL (reference sequence). The CDR3 protein is CASSPSGQGQPQHF. Written as DNA, the CDR3 is TGTGCCAGCAGCCCATCGGGACAGGGCCAGCCCCAGCATTTT.

The chain carries TRBV6-5 and TRBJ2-3; the D gene is possibly TRBD1 (6 bases). V was shortened by 6 bases and J by 3 bases, with 13 bases between the two germline ends. Per germline, CDR1 MNHEY and CDR2 SVGAGI. The CDR3 has 14 amino acids. CDR3 nucleotides: TGTGCCAGCAGGCCCGGGACAAATACAGATACGCAGTATTTT. Encoded protein: CASRPGTNTDTQYF.

The genes are TRBV12-3 or TRBV12-4 and TRBJ1-2, with D possibly matching TRBD1 (6 bases). The V end was cut by 3 bases, the J end by 8 bases, with 10 bases between. This CDR3 region has 12 residues. The CDR3 nucleotides are TGTGCCAGCAGTTTCGCGGGGGCCGGCTACACCTTC. As protein: CASSFAGAGYTF.

This rearrangement joins TRBV6-5 to TRBJ2-1; D perhaps matches TRBD2 (7 bases). This CDR3 contains 13 residues. Trimming pared 7 bases from V and 10 bases from J, leaving 17 bases between. The V gene's germline CDR1 is MNHEY and CDR2 SVGAGI. CDR3 protein: CASTRKGGREQFF. CDR3 nucleotide sequence: TGTGCCAGCACACGAAAGGGGGGGCGGGAGCAGTTCTTC.

The V gene is TRBV5-1, the J gene TRBJ1-3, with TRBD1 as a possible D gene (6 bases). The CDR3 has 16 amino acids. V dropped 5 bases and J dropped 0 bases, with 15 bases sitting between them. The germline CDR1 and CDR2 sequences are SGHRS and YFSETQ. CDR3 amino acids: CASSSTTGLSGNTIYF. CDR3 coding DNA: TGCGCCAGCAGTTCCACGACAGGACTCTCTGGAAACACCATATATTTT.

The V call is TRBV21-1, the J call TRBJ2-5; the D call TRBD2 from the table was never checked on the DNA. TRBV21-1 is tagged as a pseudogene. The CDR3 totals 13 residues. CDR3 loop: CASSKWGEETQYF. The CDR3 DNA reads TGTGCCAGCAGCAAATGGGGGGAAGAGACCCAGTACTTC.

The rearrangement joins TRBV13 to TRBJ1-1; D remains unclear. CDR3 length equals 9 residues. Germline values: CDR1 PRHDT, CDR2 FYEKMQ (reference sequence). Deletions cut 8 bases from V and 8 bases from J, with 6 bases between. The CDR3: CASPPEAFF. The CDR3 DNA is TGTGCCAGCCCCCCGGAAGCTTTCTTT.

The chain employs TRBV9 and TRBJ2-1, with a weak D call TRBD1 (5 bases). Germline V CDR1 and CDR2: SGDLS, YYNGEE. With 3 bases removed from V and 7 bases from J, the gap between germline ends came to 23 bases. The length of the CDR3 is 17 residues. The CDR3 is CASSENVAGLQVNEQFF. CDR3 bases: TGTGCCAGCAGCGAGAACGTGGCCGGGCTACAGGTAAATGAGCAGTTCTTC. The variable domain in full, completed from reference TRBV9 and TRBJ2-1, reads DSGVTQTPKHLITATGQRVTLRCSPRSGDLSVYWYQQSLDQGLQFLIQYYNGEERAKGNILERFSAQQFPDLHSELNLSSLELGDSALYFCASSENVAGLQVNEQFFGPGTRLTVL.

The gene calls are TRBV6-5 and TRBJ1-2, with 7 bases fitting TRBD1. The V segment lost 6 bases and the J segment 2 bases; nucleotides outside the gene matches: 3. Looked up from germline, CDR1 is MNHEY and CDR2 is SVGAGI. This CDR3 comprises 13 residues. This CDR3 is CASSLDRNYGYTF. The CDR3 nucleotides are TGTGCCAGCAGCTTGGACAGGAACTATGGCTACACCTTC.

This chain connects TRBV6-2 or TRBV6-3 to TRBJ1-6; D remains unclear. Germline CDR1 MNHEY, CDR2 SVGEGT. The CDR3 consists of 13 residues. V dropped 4 bases and J dropped 7 bases, with 8 bases sitting between them. The DNA of the CDR3 is TGTGCCAGCAGTTCGCCCGGGAATTCACCCCTCCACTTT. Encoded protein: CASSSPGNSPLHF.

The CDR3 loop reads CASSLREQPQHF. CDR3 in DNA: TGTGCCAGCAGCCTCCGGGAACAGCCCCAGCATTTT. J is TRBJ1-5 and V is TRBV7-9; D not resolved. Germline V gene data show CDR1 as SEHNR and CDR2 as FQNEAQ (reference sequence). The CDR3 length is 12 residues. Trimming took 5 bases from V and 7 from J, leaving 9 bases between them.

This clone was detected once. This chain connects TRBV10-1 to TRBJ2-1, with D maybe TRBD2 (6 bases). The CDR3 covers 16 residues. The germline V gene encodes CDR1 WNHNN and CDR2 SYGVQD (reference sequence). Trimming took off 3 bases at V and 4 bases at J, with 16 bases between the two ends. The CDR3, as DNA: TGCGCCAGCAGTGACGGCGGCGGGGCCACTTACAATGAGCAGTTCTTC. Residues: CASSDGGGATYNEQFF.

A few counts support this clone. The chain couples TRBV5-5 to TRBJ1-5, with 8 positions matching TRBD1. The germline V gene encodes CDR1 SGHKS and CDR2 YYEKEE (reference sequence). The CDR3 totals 15 residues. Trimming removed 0 bases from V and 7 bases from J; junction bases left unmatched: 6. For the CDR3, the DNA is TGTGCCAGCAGCTTGGTTCAGGGGGCCGGGCAGCCCCAGCATTTT. This codes for CASSLVQGAGQPQHF. Supplemented by reference TRBV5-5 and TRBJ1-5, the full variable domain reads DAGVTQSPTHLIKTRGQQVTLRCSPISGHKSVSWYQQVLGQGPQFIFQYYEKEERGRGNFPDRFSARQFPNYSSELNVNALLLGDSALYLCASSLVQGAGQPQHFGDGTRLSIL.

This clone occurred many times. The CDR3 is CASSLDDSYSPLHF. The CDR3 nucleotides read TGTGCCAGCAGCCTTGACGACAGTTATTCACCCCTCCACTTT. This chain links TRBV7-8 with TRBJ1-6; a possible D gene is TRBD1 (5 bases). Germline V gene sequence: CDR1 SGHVS, CDR2 FQNEAQ. This CDR3 is 14 amino acids long. Between the trimmed V and J ends, which lost 5 bases and 8 bases, there was a span of 13 bases.

The gene calls are TRBV12-3 or TRBV12-4 and TRBJ2-3, with D possibly TRBD2 on 6 matching bases. Between the trimmed V and J ends, which lost 4 bases and 5 bases, there was a span of 10 bases. CDR3 length: 13 residues. The CDR3 protein is CASSSLGGDTQYF. The DNA for the CDR3 is TGTGCCAGCAGTTCCCTGGGGGGAGATACGCAGTATTTT.

The rearrangement joins TRBV12-5 to TRBJ1-2, with no clear D. The CDR3 is made up of 13 amino acids. Germline loops: CDR1 LGHNT, CDR2 FRNRAP. V shed 7 bases and J shed 6 bases, with 15 bases lying between them. The CDR3 loop is CASALFGGDGYTF. The CDR3 bases are TGTGCTAGTGCCCTCTTTGGCGGGGATGGCTACACCTTC. Using reference TRBV12-5 and TRBJ1-2 for the parts outside the CDR3, the full variable domain is DARVTQTPRHKVTEMGQEVTMRCQPILGHNTVFWYRQTMMQGLELLAYFRNRAPLDDSGMPKDRFSAEMPDATLATLKIQPSEPRDSAVYFCASALFGGDGYTFGSGTRLTVV.

The genes are TRBV28 and TRBJ2-3; a possible D gene is TRBD2 (5 bases). This CDR3 spans 17 amino acids. The germline gives CDR1 MDHEN, CDR2 SYDVKM. Trimming took off 0 bases at V and 2 bases at J, with 15 bases between the two ends. CDR3 loop: CASSLWTTGAHTDTQYF. The CDR3 nucleotides are TGTGCCAGCAGTTTATGGACTACCGGAGCTCACACAGATACGCAGTATTTT. The full variable domain, in which reference TRBV28 and TRBJ2-3 provide the parts outside the CDR3, is DVKVTQSSRYLVKRTGEKVFLECVQDMDHENMFWYRQDPGLGLRLIYFSYDVKMKEKGDIPEGYSVSREKKERFSLILESASTNQTSMYLCASSLWTTGAHTDTQYFGPGTRLTVL.

The gene calls are TRBV5-1 and TRBJ1-3; D unclear. The CDR3 runs to 15 residues. Germline-derived CDR1 and CDR2 are SGHRS and YFSETQ. Trimming cost V 2 bases and J 4 bases, with 13 bases left between them. CDR3 DNA: TGCGCCAGCAGCTTACAGTCAGCCACCGGAAACACCATATATTTT. This translates into CASSLQSATGNTIYF.

The chain has TRBV5-5 and TRBJ2-2, with 7 bases lining up with TRBD1. Germline trimming cut 7 bases from V and 4 bases from J; bases unmatched to any gene: 13. This CDR3 has 16 amino acids. In germline, CDR1 is SGHKS, CDR2 YYEKEE (reference sequence). CDR3 bases: TGTGCCAGCGCAAAAACAGGGGCTCAGGCCACCGGGGAGCTGTTTTTT. Translation: CASAKTGAQATGELFF.

This chain uses TRBV4-2 with TRBJ1-4; unclear D gene. Germline assignment: CDR1 LGHNA and CDR2 YNFKEQ. Trimming stripped 1 base from V and 8 bases from J, with 5 bases between. The CDR3 contains 12 residues. CDR3 in DNA: TGTGCCAGCAGCCAAGTCGAGGAAAAACTGTTTTTT. Amino acids: CASSQVEEKLFF.

The gene calls are TRBV7-2 and TRBJ1-3, with TRBD1 as a possible D gene (6 bases). V was clipped by 5 bases and J by 2 bases, with 10 bases between them. CDR3 length equals 14 residues. In germline, CDR1 is SGHTA, CDR2 FQGNSA. CDR3 amino acids: CASSLDSAGNTIYF. Here the CDR3 DNA reads TGTGCCAGCAGCCTGGACAGCGCTGGAAACACCATATATTTT.

The CDR3: CAWSRGQGDTDTQYF. The CDR3, as DNA: TGTGCCTGGAGTAGGGGACAGGGGGACACAGATACGCAGTATTTT. The chain combines TRBV30 with TRBJ2-3; 11 nucleotides line up with TRBD1. This CDR3 has 15 residues. Germline-derived CDR1 and CDR2 are GTSNPN and SVGIG (reference sequence). The V gene end was trimmed by 2 bases and the J gene end by 2 bases; junction bases not matched to a gene: 3.

The chain joins TRBV19 to TRBJ2-1; 9 bases are shared with TRBD1. Trimming took 5 bases from V and 10 from J; bases not matched to a gene: 6. CDR3 length: 13 amino acids. Germline V gives CDR1 LNHDA, CDR2 SQIVND (reference sequence). CDR3 nucleotide sequence: TGTGCCAGTAGTCCGGGACAGGGAAGAGAGCAGTTCTTC. It encodes CASSPGQGREQFF. Looking up the rest from reference TRBV19 and TRBJ2-1 gives the full variable domain: DGGITQSPKYLFRKEGQNVTLSCEQNLNHDAMYWYRQDPGQGLRLIYYSQIVNDFQKGDIAEGYSVSREKKESFPLTVTSAQKNPTAFYLCASSPGQGREQFFGPGTRLTVL.

The chain links TRBV10-3 to TRBJ1-2, with D perhaps TRBD1 (5 bases). Germline V gene sequence: CDR1 ENHRY, CDR2 SYGVKD. Trimming shortened V by 6 bases and J by 1 base, and 12 bases separated the two germline ends. This CDR3 has 14 residues. The chain's CDR3 is CAISQTAFNYGYTF. CDR3 coding DNA: TGTGCCATCAGCCAGACAGCGTTTAACTATGGCTACACCTTC.

The chain is built from TRBV12-3 or TRBV12-4 and TRBJ1-5; 10 bases map to TRBD1. Trimming removed 6 bases from V and 6 bases from J; junction bases left unmatched: 2. This CDR3 region has 13 residues. The CDR3 loop reads CASRGQGSQPQHF. CDR3 bases: TGTGCCAGCAGGGGACAGGGGAGTCAGCCCCAGCATTTT.